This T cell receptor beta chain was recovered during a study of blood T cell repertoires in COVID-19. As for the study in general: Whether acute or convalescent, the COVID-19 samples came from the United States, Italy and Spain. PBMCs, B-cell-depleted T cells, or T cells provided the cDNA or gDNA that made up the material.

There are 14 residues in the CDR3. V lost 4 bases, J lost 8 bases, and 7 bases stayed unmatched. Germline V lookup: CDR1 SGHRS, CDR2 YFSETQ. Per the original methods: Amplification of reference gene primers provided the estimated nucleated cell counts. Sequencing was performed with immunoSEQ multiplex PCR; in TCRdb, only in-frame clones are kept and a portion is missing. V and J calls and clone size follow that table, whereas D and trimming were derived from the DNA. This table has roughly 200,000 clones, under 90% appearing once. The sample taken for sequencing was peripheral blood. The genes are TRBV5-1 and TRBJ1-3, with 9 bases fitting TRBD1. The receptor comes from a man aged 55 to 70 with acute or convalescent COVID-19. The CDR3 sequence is CASSEDRGYDTIYF. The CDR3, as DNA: TGCGCCAGCAGCGAGGACAGGGGCTATGACACCATATATTTT. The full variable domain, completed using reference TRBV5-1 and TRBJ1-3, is KAGVTQTPRYLIKTRGQQVTLSCSPISGHRSVSWYQQTPGQGLQFLFEYFSETQRNKGNFPGRFSGRQFSNSRSEMNVSTLELGDSALYLCASSEDRGYDTIYFGEGSWLTVV.